This T cell receptor (beta chain) is from a study of T cell changes during pregnancy in multiple sclerosis. Assay: immunoSEQ multiplex PCR; the TCRdb copy retains only in-frame clones and omits some. The sample lists fewer than 45,000 clones, 90% to 95% seen once, with 8.1% in the top ten. This CDR3 is built from 15 residues. V gave up 2 bases and J gave up 2 bases; unmatched junction bases: 3. Germline V gives CDR1 MNHEY, CDR2 SMNVEV (reference sequence). This TCR came from a female donor with multiple sclerosis, enrolled in a pregnancy study. The sequences come from CD8+ T cells from peripheral blood mononuclear cells, collected in the third trimester of pregnancy. The V gene is TRBV27, the J gene TRBJ2-7; 10 positions agree with TRBD2. The DNA of the CDR3 is TGTGCCAGCAGTTTACGAAGCGGGAGGGCCTACGAGCAGTACTTC. It codes for CASSLRSGRAYEQYF.